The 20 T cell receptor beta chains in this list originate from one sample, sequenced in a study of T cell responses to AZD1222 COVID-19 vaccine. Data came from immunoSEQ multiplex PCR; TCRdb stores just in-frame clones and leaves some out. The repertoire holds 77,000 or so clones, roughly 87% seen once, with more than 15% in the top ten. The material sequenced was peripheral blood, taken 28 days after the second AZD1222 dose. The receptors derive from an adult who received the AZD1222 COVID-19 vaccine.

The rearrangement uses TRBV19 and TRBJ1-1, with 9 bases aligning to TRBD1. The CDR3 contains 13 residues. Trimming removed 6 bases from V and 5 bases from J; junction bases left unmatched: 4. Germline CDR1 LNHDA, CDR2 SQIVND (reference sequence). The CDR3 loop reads CASSSQGATEAFF. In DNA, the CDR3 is TGTGCCAGTAGCTCACAGGGGGCGACTGAAGCTTTCTTT.

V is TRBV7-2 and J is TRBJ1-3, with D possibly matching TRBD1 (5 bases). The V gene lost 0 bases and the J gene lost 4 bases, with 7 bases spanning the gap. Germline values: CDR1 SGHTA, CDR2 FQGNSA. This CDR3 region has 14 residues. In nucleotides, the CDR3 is TGTGCCAGCAGCTTAGCTAGGACAGGAAACACCATATATTTT. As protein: CASSLARTGNTIYF.

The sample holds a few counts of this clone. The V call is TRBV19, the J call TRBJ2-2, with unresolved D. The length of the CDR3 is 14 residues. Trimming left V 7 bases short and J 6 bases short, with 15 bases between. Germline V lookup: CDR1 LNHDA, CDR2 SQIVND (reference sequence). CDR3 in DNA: TGTGCCAGTACCAACACCAGACGTGCCGGGGAGCTGTTTTTT. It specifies CASTNTRRAGELFF.

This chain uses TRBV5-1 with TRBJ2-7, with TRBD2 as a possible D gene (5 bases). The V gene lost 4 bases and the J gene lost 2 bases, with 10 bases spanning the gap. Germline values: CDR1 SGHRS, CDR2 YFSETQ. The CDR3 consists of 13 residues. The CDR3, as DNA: TGCGCCAGCAGCCATCCCGGGGCCTACGAGCAGTACTTC. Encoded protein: CASSHPGAYEQYF.

The CDR3 loop reads CASSKTVLSWEQFF. The CDR3 DNA sequence: TGTGCCAGTAGTAAGACAGTACTATCGTGGGAGCAGTTCTTC. The chain recombines TRBV19 with TRBJ2-1, with D possibly TRBD1 on 5 matching bases. Trimming took off 4 bases at V and 10 bases at J, with 17 bases between the two ends. The CDR3 has 14 amino acids. The germline CDR1 and CDR2 sequences are LNHDA and SQIVND (reference sequence). The full variable domain, its missing parts supplied by reference TRBV19 and TRBJ2-1, is DGGITQSPKYLFRKEGQNVTLSCEQNLNHDAMYWYRQDPGQGLRLIYYSQIVNDFQKGDIAEGYSVSREKKESFPLTVTSAQKNPTAFYLCASSKTVLSWEQFFGPGTRLTVL.

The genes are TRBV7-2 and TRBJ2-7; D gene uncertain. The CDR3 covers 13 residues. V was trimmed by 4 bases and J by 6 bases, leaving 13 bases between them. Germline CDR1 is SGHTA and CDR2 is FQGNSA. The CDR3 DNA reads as TGTGCCAGCAGCTATGACCGGTACAGCGAGCAGTACTTC. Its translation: CASSYDRYSEQYF.

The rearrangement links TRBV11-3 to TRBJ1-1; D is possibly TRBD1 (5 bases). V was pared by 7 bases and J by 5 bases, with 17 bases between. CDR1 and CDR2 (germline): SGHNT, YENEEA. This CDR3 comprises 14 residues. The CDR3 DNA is TGTGCCAGCAAACCGACAGCCGACTCAACTGAAGCTTTCTTT. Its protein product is CASKPTADSTEAFF.

CDR3 coding DNA: TGTGCCAGCAGCTTAAAGGGGGCGCTTAATGAAAAACTGTTTTTT. Translation: CASSLKGALNEKLFF. V gene TRBV7-2 combines with J gene TRBJ1-4; 7 bases fit TRBD1. The CDR3 runs 15 residues. Germline assignment: CDR1 SGHTA and CDR2 FQGNSA. The V and J ends lost 2 bases and 4 bases, in that order; junction bases with no gene match: 4. Drawing the rest from reference TRBV7-2 and TRBJ1-4, the complete variable domain is GAGVSQSPSNKVTEKGKDVELRCDPISGHTALYWYRQSLGQGLEFLIYFQGNSAPDKSGLPSDRFSAERTGGSVSTLTIQRTQQEDSAVYLCASSLKGALNEKLFFGSGTQLSVL.

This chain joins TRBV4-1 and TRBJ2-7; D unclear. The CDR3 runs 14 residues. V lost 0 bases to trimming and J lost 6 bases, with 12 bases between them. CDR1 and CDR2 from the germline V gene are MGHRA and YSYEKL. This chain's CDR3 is CASSQDLYRVEQYF. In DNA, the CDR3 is TGCGCCAGCAGCCAAGATCTTTATAGGGTCGAGCAGTACTTC.

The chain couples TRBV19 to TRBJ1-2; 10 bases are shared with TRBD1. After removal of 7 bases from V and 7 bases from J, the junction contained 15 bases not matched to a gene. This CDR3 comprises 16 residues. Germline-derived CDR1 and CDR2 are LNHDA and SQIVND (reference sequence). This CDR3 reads CASIRTGTGEFVGYTF. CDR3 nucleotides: TGTGCCAGTATAAGAACCGGGACAGGGGAATTTGTTGGCTACACCTTC.

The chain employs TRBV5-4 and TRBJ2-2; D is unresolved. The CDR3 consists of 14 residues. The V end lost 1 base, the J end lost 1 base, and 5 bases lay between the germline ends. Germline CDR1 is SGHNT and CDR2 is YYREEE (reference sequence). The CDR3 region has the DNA TGTGCCAGCAGCTTGAGTCAGAACACCGGGGAGCTGTTTTTT. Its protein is CASSLSQNTGELFF.

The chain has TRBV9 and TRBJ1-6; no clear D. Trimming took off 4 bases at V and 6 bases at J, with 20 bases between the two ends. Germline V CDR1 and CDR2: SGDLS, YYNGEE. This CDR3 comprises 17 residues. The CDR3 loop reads CASSPTTRRATNSPLHF. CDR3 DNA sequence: TGTGCCAGCAGCCCCACAACCAGGAGGGCGACTAATTCACCCCTCCACTTT.

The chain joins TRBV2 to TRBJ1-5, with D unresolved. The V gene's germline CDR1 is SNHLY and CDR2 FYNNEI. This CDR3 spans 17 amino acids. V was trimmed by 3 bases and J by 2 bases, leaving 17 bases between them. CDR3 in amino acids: CASSDWALLRGNQPQHF. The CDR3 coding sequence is TGTGCCAGCAGTGATTGGGCCCTCCTGAGGGGCAATCAGCCCCAGCATTTT.

CDR3 residues: CASSSGQTINTEAFF. The CDR3 bases are TGTGCCAGCAGCTCGGGACAGACTATAAACACTGAAGCTTTCTTT. The gene calls are TRBV7-2 and TRBJ1-1, with 7 bases fitting TRBD1. This CDR3 is 15 amino acids long. Germline V gene sequence: CDR1 SGHTA, CDR2 FQGNSA. Losses at the gene ends were 4 bases for V and 2 bases for J; bases not matched to a gene: 7. The complete variable domain, with remaining parts taken from reference TRBV7-2 and TRBJ1-1, reads GAGVSQSPSNKVTEKGKDVELRCDPISGHTALYWYRQSLGQGLEFLIYFQGNSAPDKSGLPSDRFSAERTGGSVSTLTIQRTQQEDSAVYLCASSSGQTINTEAFFGQGTRLTVV.

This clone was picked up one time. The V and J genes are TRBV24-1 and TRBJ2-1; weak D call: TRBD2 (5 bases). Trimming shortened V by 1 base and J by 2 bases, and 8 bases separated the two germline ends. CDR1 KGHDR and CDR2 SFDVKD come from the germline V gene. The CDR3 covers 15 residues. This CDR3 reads CATSDLAAAYNEQFF. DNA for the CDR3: TGTGCCACCAGTGATTTAGCGGCCGCCTACAATGAGCAGTTCTTC.

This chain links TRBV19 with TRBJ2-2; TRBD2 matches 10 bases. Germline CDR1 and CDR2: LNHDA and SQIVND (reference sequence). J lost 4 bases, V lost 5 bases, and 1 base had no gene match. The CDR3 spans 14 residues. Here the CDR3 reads CASSRTSGTGELFF. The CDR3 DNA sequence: TGTGCCAGTAGTCGGACTAGCGGCACCGGGGAGCTGTTTTTT.

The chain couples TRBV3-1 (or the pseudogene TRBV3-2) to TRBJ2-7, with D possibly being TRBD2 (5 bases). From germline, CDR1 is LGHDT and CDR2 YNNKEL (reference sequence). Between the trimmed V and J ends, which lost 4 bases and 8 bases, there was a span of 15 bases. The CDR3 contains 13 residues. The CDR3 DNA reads TGTGCCAGCAGCCTCGGCTCCGGAGGACAGCAGTACTTC. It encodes CASSLGSGGQQYF.

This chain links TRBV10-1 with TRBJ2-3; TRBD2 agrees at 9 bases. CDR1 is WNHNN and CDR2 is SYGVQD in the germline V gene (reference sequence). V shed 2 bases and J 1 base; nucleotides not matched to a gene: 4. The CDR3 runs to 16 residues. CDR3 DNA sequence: TGCGCCAGCAGTGAGGCGGTAGCGGGGGGCACAGATACGCAGTATTTT. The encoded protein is CASSEAVAGGTDTQYF.

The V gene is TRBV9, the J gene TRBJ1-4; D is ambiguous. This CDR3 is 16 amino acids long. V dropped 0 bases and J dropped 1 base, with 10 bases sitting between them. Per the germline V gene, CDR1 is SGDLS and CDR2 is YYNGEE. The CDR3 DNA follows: TGTGCCAGCAGCGTAGGCATAATAAGAACTAATGAAAAACTGTTTTTT. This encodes CASSVGIIRTNEKLFF. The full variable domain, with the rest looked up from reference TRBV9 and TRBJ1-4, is DSGVTQTPKHLITATGQRVTLRCSPRSGDLSVYWYQQSLDQGLQFLIQYYNGEERAKGNILERFSAQQFPDLHSELNLSSLELGDSALYFCASSVGIIRTNEKLFFGSGTQLSVL.

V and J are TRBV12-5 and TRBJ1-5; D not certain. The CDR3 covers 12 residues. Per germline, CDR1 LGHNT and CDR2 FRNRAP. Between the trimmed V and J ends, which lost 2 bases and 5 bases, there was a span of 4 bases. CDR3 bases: TGTGCTAGTGGTTTGCCCTATCAGCCCCAGCATTTT. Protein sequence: CASGLPYQPQHF.